The 26 T cell receptor beta chains listed next were all sequenced from one sample in a study of identical twins. MiXCR was run by TCRdb on the 5' RACE reads, yielding one entry per CDR3 protein. Among under 450,000 distinct CDR3 sequences listed, about 18% were seen once. What was sequenced was naive T cells sorted from blood. These receptors all stem from a man over 45 in good health.

A single count supports this clonotype. This chain connects TRBV28 to TRBJ1-5; D gene unclear. The CDR3 has 14 amino acids. Germline loops: CDR1 MDHEN, CDR2 SYDVKM. V was clipped by 6 bases and J by 3 bases, with 12 bases between them. The chain's CDR3 is CASRTGFYNQPQHF. The CDR3 nucleotides are TGTGCCAGCAGGACCGGGTTCTACAATCAGCCCCAGCATTTT. The variable domain in full, with the rest retrieved from reference TRBV28 and TRBJ1-5, is DVKVTQSSRYLVKRTGEKVFLECVQDMDHENMFWYRQDPGLGLRLIYFSYDVKMKEKGDIPEGYSVSREKKERFSLILESASTNQTSMYLCASRTGFYNQPQHFGDGTRLSIL.

This clonotype has a count of ten or more. Germline and junction disagree at one end, which may indicate a read error. This chain joins TRBV5-1 and TRBJ1-1, with unresolved D. This CDR3 contains 12 residues. Looked up from germline, CDR1 is SGHRS and CDR2 is YFSETQ. The DNA of the CDR3 is TGTGCCAGCAGCTTAGGAAGCACTGAAGCTTTCTTT. It translates to CASSLGSTEAFF. The complete variable domain, with remaining parts taken from reference TRBV5-1 and TRBJ1-1, reads KAGVTQTPRYLIKTRGQQVTLSCSPISGHRSVSWYQQTPGQGLQFLFEYFSETQRNKGNFPGRFSGRQFSNSRSEMNVSTLELGDSALYLCASSLGSTEAFFGQGTRLTVV.

This clonotype was seen ten or more times. V usage is TRBV20-1 and J usage is TRBJ2-1, with TRBD2 matching 7 bases. The CDR3 sequence is 13 residues long. V gave up 4 bases and J gave up 5 bases; unmatched junction bases: 5. CDR1 DFQATT and CDR2 SNEGSKA come from the germline V gene (reference sequence). CDR3 residues: CSANRLANNEQFF. CDR3 nucleotides: TGCAGTGCTAACCGACTAGCAAACAATGAGCAGTTCTTC.

This clonotype was seen only a few times. The chain carries TRBV20-1 and TRBJ2-7; TRBD2 matches at 10 bases. Germline loops: CDR1 DFQATT, CDR2 SNEGSKA (reference sequence). With 6 bases clipped from V and 3 bases from J, the junction kept 23 bases outside the gene matches. This CDR3 contains 19 residues. Written as DNA, the CDR3 is TGCAGTGCCCCTCCCCGACTAGCGGGTGACCCCGAAACCGTCTACGAGCAGTACTTC. Residues: CSAPPRLAGDPETVYEQYF.

There are a few counts of this clonotype. The chain links TRBV20-1 to TRBJ1-5, with TRBD1 matching over 7 bases. After removal of 0 bases from V and 6 bases from J, the junction contained 8 bases not matched to a gene. Germline CDR1 reads DFQATT; CDR2 reads SNEGSKA (reference sequence). The CDR3 is made up of 15 amino acids. The CDR3 bases are TGCAGTGCTAGAGACCGAACAGGGGTGGGTCAGCCCCAGCATTTT. This sequence encodes CSARDRTGVGQPQHF.

This clonotype was counted many times. The V call is TRBV9, the J call TRBJ2-6; TRBD1 aligns across 9 bases. Trimming took 4 bases from V and 0 from J; bases not matched to a gene: 5. Germline V gene sequence: CDR1 SGDLS, CDR2 YYNGEE. The CDR3 covers 17 residues. The CDR3 nucleotides read TGTGCCAGCAGCCGGACAGGGGTCAGCTCTGGGGCCAACGTCCTGACTTTC. Translation gives CASSRTGVSSGANVLTF.

This clonotype came up a few times. The chain uses TRBV29-1 and TRBJ1-1, with no clear D. V was clipped by 5 bases and J by 0 bases, with 10 bases between them. The CDR3 has 13 amino acids. Germline-derived CDR1 and CDR2 are SQVTM and ANQGSEA. The CDR3 is CSVFRKLNTEAFF. The CDR3 DNA is TGCAGCGTTTTCCGGAAGTTGAACACTGAAGCTTTCTTT.

This clonotype was observed a handful of times. The rearrangement links TRBV7-2 to TRBJ2-4; 7 positions match TRBD1. CDR1 SGHTA and CDR2 FQGNSA come from the germline V gene. CDR3 length equals 13 residues. V lost 3 bases to trimming and J lost 7 bases; unmatched junction nucleotides: 3. The CDR3 sequence is CASSLGRGNIQYF. In DNA, the CDR3 is TGTGCCAGCAGCTTGGGCAGGGGGAACATTCAGTACTTC.

This clonotype was recorded at least ten times. This chain links TRBV5-1 with TRBJ1-3, with D hard to call. V shed 0 bases and J shed 0 bases, with 7 bases lying between them. In germline, CDR1 is SGHRS, CDR2 YFSETQ. The CDR3 contains 15 residues. This CDR3 is CASSLEGNSGNTIYF. As DNA, the CDR3 is TGCGCCAGCAGCTTGGAAGGAAACTCTGGAAACACCATATATTTT.

This clonotype occurred a few times. This chain links TRBV19 with TRBJ1-5, with D uncertain. The germline CDR1 and CDR2 sequences are LNHDA and SQIVND (reference sequence). This CDR3 contains 15 residues. Trimming cost V 5 bases and J 6 bases, with 17 bases left between them. CDR3 in amino acids: CASSADTYRGQPQHF. CDR3 DNA: TGTGCCAGTAGTGCCGATACGTACAGAGGTCAGCCCCAGCATTTT.

This clonotype came up a few times. The chain carries TRBV4-1 and TRBJ1-5; the D gene is possibly TRBD1 (5 bases). V shed 5 bases and J shed 6 bases, with 14 bases lying between them. The CDR3 consists of 14 residues. CDR1 and CDR2 from the germline V gene are MGHRA and YSYEKL. In DNA, the CDR3 is TGCGCCAGCAGCGGACGGGCAGGGCCTCAGCCCCAGCATTTT. Translated: CASSGRAGPQPQHF.

This clonotype was detected a few times. The J gene is TRBJ1-1, the V gene TRBV29-1; D is undetermined. The V gene lost 7 bases and the J gene lost 1 base, with 7 bases spanning the gap. The germline gives CDR1 SQVTM, CDR2 ANQGSEA. This CDR3 has 11 amino acids. CDR3 nucleotide sequence: TGCAGCGCATTACAGAACACTGAAGCTTTCTTT. Amino acids: CSALQNTEAFF.

The chain joins TRBV28 to TRBJ2-2; the match to TRBD2 covers 13 bases. CDR1 and CDR2 from the germline V gene are MDHEN and SYDVKM. V lost 4 bases, J lost 5 bases, and 4 bases stayed unmatched. CDR3 size: 16 residues. The chain's CDR3 is CASSWGLAGPTGELFF. CDR3 bases: TGTGCCAGCAGTTGGGGACTAGCGGGACCTACCGGGGAGCTGTTTTTT.

This clonotype was counted ten times or more. The chain recombines TRBV5-5 with TRBJ2-7; D is possibly TRBD1 (5 bases). V lost 3 bases and J 3 bases, leaving 19 bases between the germline ends. The CDR3 contains 16 residues. Germline CDR1 is SGHKS and CDR2 is YYEKEE (reference sequence). The CDR3 nucleotides are TGTGCCAGCAGCTATTGGACAAGATCATCGGTCTACGAGCAGTACTTC. It encodes CASSYWTRSSVYEQYF.

This clonotype was found many times. The chain has TRBV20-1 and TRBJ2-1; D may correspond to TRBD1 or TRBD2 (5 bases each). V shed 3 bases and J shed 0 bases, with 15 bases lying between them. This CDR3 is built from 16 residues. From germline, CDR1 is DFQATT and CDR2 SNEGSKA (reference sequence). The CDR3 reads CSASLPGRSSYNEQFF. The DNA of the CDR3 is TGCAGTGCTAGTCTTCCAGGGAGAAGCTCCTACAATGAGCAGTTCTTC.

This clonotype was seen ten or more times. The rearrangement joins TRBV12-3 or TRBV12-4 to TRBJ2-2; weak D call: TRBD1 (5 bases). Trimming pared 2 bases from V and 0 bases from J, leaving 13 bases between. The CDR3 is 17 amino acids. The CDR3 bases are TGTGCCAGCAGTTTAATGGGGCATAACACGAACACCGGGGAGCTGTTTTTT. It yields the protein CASSLMGHNTNTGELFF.

Ten or more counts support this clonotype. The chain uses TRBV10-3 and TRBJ2-7; maybe TRBD1 (6 bases). V was clipped by 6 bases and J by 4 bases, with 13 bases between them. The germline V gene encodes CDR1 ENHRY and CDR2 SYGVKD. The CDR3 spans 13 residues. Here the CDR3 DNA reads TGTGCCATCAGATTAGGACAGCAATACGAGCAGTACTTC. This gives the protein CAIRLGQQYEQYF.

A few counts support this clonotype. The CDR3 reads CASSWTGGPYEQYF. CDR3 DNA sequence: TGTGCCAGCAGTTGGACAGGGGGCCCCTACGAGCAGTACTTC. This sequence joins TRBV12-3 or TRBV12-4 and TRBJ2-7, with TRBD1 matching 11 bases. V trimming: 4 bases; J trimming: 2 bases; junction bases outside the gene matches: 1. The CDR3 totals 14 residues.

This chain joins TRBV12-3 or TRBV12-4 and TRBJ2-1; 7 bases map to TRBD1. The CDR3 totals 17 residues. V lost 0 bases, J lost 0 bases, and 5 bases stayed unmatched. CDR3 sequence reads: CASSLASQGISYNEQFF. The CDR3 coding sequence is TGTGCCAGCAGTTTAGCGTCACAGGGGATCTCCTACAATGAGCAGTTCTTC.

The genes are TRBV4-2 and TRBJ2-2; 11 bases are a match to TRBD2. CDR1 and CDR2 from the germline V gene are LGHNA and YNFKEQ. CDR3 length equals 16 residues. V was pared by 2 bases and J by 5 bases, with 4 bases of the junction left unmatched. The CDR3 region has the DNA TGTGCCAGCAGCCAACTAGCGGGGGGTCGTACCGGGGAGCTGTTTTTT. This codes for CASSQLAGGRTGELFF.

The J gene is TRBJ1-5, the V gene TRBV5-1; D remains ambiguous. V was pared by 0 bases and J by 0 bases, with 16 bases between. This CDR3 contains 18 residues. Germline V CDR1 and CDR2: SGHRS, YFSETQ. For the CDR3, the DNA is TGCGCCAGCAGCTTGGCCCACGGATTAGGCTTTAGCAATCAGCCCCAGCATTTT. It codes for CASSLAHGLGFSNQPQHF.

CDR3 sequence: CASSPRQGARETQYF. DNA of the CDR3: TGTGCCAGCTCACCACGACAGGGGGCCCGGGAGACCCAGTACTTC. The chain uses TRBV18 and TRBJ2-5, with 10 positions matching TRBD1. The CDR3 totals 15 residues. The germline V gene encodes CDR1 KGHSH and CDR2 LQKENI. V lost 1 base, J lost 5 bases, and 4 bases stayed unmatched.

This clonotype has at least ten counts. V gene TRBV5-5 combines with J gene TRBJ2-1; 7 bases are a match to TRBD2. Germline trimming cut 2 bases from V and 3 bases from J; bases unmatched to any gene: 5. Looked up from germline, CDR1 is SGHKS and CDR2 is YYEKEE (reference sequence). The CDR3 runs 15 residues. The CDR3, as DNA: TGTGCCAGCAGCTTATCGGGACTAAGCTACAATGAGCAGTTCTTC. This codes for CASSLSGLSYNEQFF.

This clonotype was found a few times. The CDR3, as DNA: TGCGCCAGCAGCCCGACCGGGAAGACTAACTATGGCTACACCTTC. Its translation is CASSPTGKTNYGYTF. The gene calls are TRBV5-1 and TRBJ1-2, with D unclear. Germline loops: CDR1 SGHRS, CDR2 YFSETQ. The CDR3 has 15 amino acids. V gave up 4 bases and J gave up 0 bases, with 13 bases separating them. The variable domain in full, completed from reference TRBV5-1 and TRBJ1-2, reads KAGVTQTPRYLIKTRGQQVTLSCSPISGHRSVSWYQQTPGQGLQFLFEYFSETQRNKGNFPGRFSGRQFSNSRSEMNVSTLELGDSALYLCASSPTGKTNYGYTFGSGTRLTVV.

The chain employs TRBV9 and TRBJ1-3; D is perhaps TRBD1 (5 bases). Germline CDR1 SGDLS, CDR2 YYNGEE. The CDR3 sequence is 16 residues long. Trimming pared 2 bases from V and 0 bases from J, leaving 12 bases between. The CDR3 DNA follows: TGTGCCAGCAGCGTGAGGGGCCAACTCTCTGGAAACACCATATATTTT. This sequence encodes CASSVRGQLSGNTIYF.

Only one count was recorded for this clonotype. This rearrangement joins TRBV7-8 to TRBJ2-7; possibly TRBD2 for D (6 bases). Deletions cut 1 base from V and 5 bases from J, with 18 bases between. The germline V gene has CDR1 SGHVS and CDR2 FQNEAQ. CDR3 length: 16 amino acids. In DNA form, the CDR3 reads TGTGCCAGCAGCTTAGGAAAAGGGAGGCGGAGGCACGAGCAGTACTTC. This encodes CASSLGKGRRRHEQYF.